What follows are 19 T cell receptor beta chains derived from one specimen sequenced in a study of T cell repertoires in cytomegalovirus infection. These TCRs' antigens remain unknown. MiXCR, applied by TCRdb to the reads, yields one record per CDR3 protein. The sample consists of 750,000 to 900,000 distinct CDR3 sequences, 25% to 30% of them appearing once. The specimen comprised cultured CD8+ T cells from PBMCs, sampled from culture after CMV antigen stimulation. The receptors originated from a human donor in good health (CMV status not recorded). Some clones in this sample may be carry-over from other donors' samples.

About this clonotype itself: The junction departs from the called germline gene at one end, perhaps through a read error. This sequence joins TRBV4-1 and TRBJ1-2; D not resolved. This CDR3 is built from 12 residues. Germline-derived CDR1 and CDR2 are MGHRA and YSYEKL. The CDR3 spells CASGQDWEGYTF. The CDR3 nucleotides are TGCGCCAGCGGCCAAGACTGGGAGGGCTACACCTTC.

This chain connects TRBV7-8 to TRBJ2-3; perhaps D is TRBD1 or TRBD2 (5 bases each). Germline V gene data show CDR1 as SGHVS and CDR2 as FQNEAQ. V gave up 2 bases and J gave up 5 bases, with 14 bases separating them. CDR3 length equals 15 residues. CDR3 coding DNA: TGTGCCAGCAGCTTATCCGCAGGGAGCGGAGATACGCAGTATTTT. It translates to CASSLSAGSGDTQYF.

This clonotype was seen repeatedly, ten times or more. The chain links TRBV7-9 to TRBJ2-2; D may correspond to TRBD1 or TRBD2 (5 bases each). The CDR3 loop spans 18 amino acids. The V end was cut by 0 bases, the J end by 0 bases, with 14 bases between. Germline CDR1 SEHNR, CDR2 FQNEAQ (reference sequence). CDR3 region: CASSLAPRLGANTGELFF. CDR3 sequence (DNA): TGTGCCAGCAGCTTAGCGCCTAGATTGGGGGCGAACACCGGGGAGCTGTTTTTT.

This clonotype was detected a few times. This rearrangement joins TRBV7-9 to TRBJ2-5; perhaps TRBD1 as D (6 bases). CDR3 length: 17 residues. V lost 5 bases to trimming and J lost 7 bases, with 26 bases between them. Germline V CDR1 and CDR2: SEHNR, FQNEAQ (reference sequence). This CDR3 is CASSNPRGTDRSVTQYF. The CDR3 coding sequence is TGTGCCAGCAGCAACCCGCGTGGAACGGACAGAAGCGTGACCCAGTACTTC.

In this sample, this clonotype turned up a few times. This chain joins TRBV19 and TRBJ2-5, with 7 bases identical to TRBD2. Per germline, CDR1 LNHDA and CDR2 SQIVND (reference sequence). V lost 6 bases and J lost 5; bases outside the gene matches: 12. This CDR3 has 15 amino acids. This CDR3 is CASSPGGGTWETQYF. CDR3 DNA sequence: TGTGCCAGTAGCCCGGGCGGGGGTACCTGGGAGACCCAGTACTTC.

A few counts support this clonotype. J is TRBJ2-2 and V is TRBV12-3 or TRBV12-4; D unclear. The CDR3 totals 14 residues. Between the trimmed V and J ends, which lost 3 bases and 2 bases, there was a span of 7 bases. CDR3 region: CASSFIQNTGELFF. The CDR3 region has the DNA TGTGCCAGCAGTTTTATACAAAACACCGGGGAGCTGTTTTTT.

This clonotype was detected once. V is TRBV29-1 and J is TRBJ2-2, with 7 bases fitting TRBD2. The CDR3 covers 13 residues. Looked up from germline, CDR1 is SQVTM and CDR2 is ANQGSEA. After removal of 3 bases from V and 5 bases from J, the junction contained 3 bases not matched to a gene. The CDR3 is CSVEMGGTGELFF. The CDR3 DNA sequence: TGCAGCGTTGAGATGGGGGGGACCGGGGAGCTGTTTTTT.

This clonotype was observed a handful of times. The CDR3 DNA reads as TGTGCCAGCCTACAGGGGGCTATCGGGGAGCTGTTTTTT. Amino acid sequence: CASLQGAIGELFF. The chain couples TRBV25-1 to TRBJ2-2; 9 bases align to TRBD1. Germline V gene sequence: CDR1 MGHDK, CDR2 SYGVNS. J was trimmed by 7 bases and V by 8 bases; bases with no gene match: 5. The CDR3 is 13 amino acids.

V is TRBV6-1 and J is TRBJ1-2; D call uncertain. Germline CDR1 and CDR2: MNHNS and SASEGT. Deletions cut 1 base from V and 8 bases from J, with 14 bases between. The CDR3 runs 14 residues. For the CDR3, the DNA is TGTGCCAGCAGTGAAGATGGCAAGTTAAGGGGCTACACCTTC. As protein: CASSEDGKLRGYTF.

The rearrangement links TRBV6-8 to TRBJ2-5; 14 positions match TRBD2. Germline V gives CDR1 MNHGY, CDR2 SAAAGT. The length of the CDR3 is 17 residues. The J segment lost 0 bases and the V segment lost 6 bases, leaving 6 bases of the junction unmatched. The DNA of the CDR3 is TGTGCCAGCAGGGGACTAGCGGGGGCCCCCCACCAAGAGACCCAGTACTTC. Translated, it gives CASRGLAGAPHQETQYF.

This clonotype was seen only a few times. The rearrangement uses TRBV7-9 and TRBJ1-6; D gene unclear. The CDR3 totals 15 residues. The germline V gene has CDR1 SEHNR and CDR2 FQNEAQ (reference sequence). Trimming cost V 5 bases and J 3 bases, with 11 bases left between them. For the CDR3, the DNA is TGTGCCAGCAGCACAAACAGAGACTATAATTCACCCCTCCACTTT. It is translated as CASSTNRDYNSPLHF.

The chain has TRBV4-2 and TRBJ2-1; TRBD2 aligns across 12 bases. From germline, CDR1 is LGHNA and CDR2 YNFKEQ. The V and J ends lost 8 bases and 8 bases, in that order; junction bases with no gene match: 10. The CDR3 is made up of 15 amino acids. CDR3 residues: CASSLTSGGSDEQFF. CDR3 DNA: TGTGCCAGCTCCTTGACTAGCGGGGGTAGCGATGAGCAGTTCTTC.

This chain links TRBV12-3 or TRBV12-4 with TRBJ2-1; tentatively, D is TRBD1 (5 bases). With 6 bases removed from V and 5 bases from J, the gap between germline ends came to 14 bases. This CDR3 region has 14 residues. In nucleotides, the CDR3 is TGTGCCAGCAGCCCTCTAAACAGGCACAATGAGCAGTTCTTC. This translates into CASSPLNRHNEQFF.

The chain has TRBV2 and TRBJ2-3; D is unclear. Trimming stripped 7 bases from V and 0 bases from J, with 5 bases between. This CDR3 contains 12 residues. CDR1 is SNHLY and CDR2 is FYNNEI in the germline V gene. The CDR3 DNA reads as TGTGCCAGCATTACTAGCACAGATACGCAGTATTTT. Translated, it gives CASITSTDTQYF.

The chain recombines TRBV7-4 with TRBJ2-7; TRBD1 matches at 7 bases. Germline CDR1 is SGHVT and CDR2 is SQSDAQ. Trimming cost V 3 bases and J 6 bases; bases outside gene matches: 11. CDR3 size: 15 residues. CDR3 sequence (DNA): TGTGCCAGCAGCTTCGGGACAGTGAGTAAGGGCGAGCAGTACGTC. Amino acid sequence: CASSFGTVSKGEQYV.

This chain joins TRBV11-1 and TRBJ2-2, with D possibly TRBD1 on 6 matching bases. The CDR3 covers 14 residues. V dropped 5 bases and J dropped 7 bases, with 14 bases sitting between them. From germline, CDR1 is SGHAT and CDR2 FQDESV (reference sequence). CDR3 protein: CASSNRERSGELFF. The CDR3 DNA reads TGTGCCAGCAGCAACAGGGAAAGGAGCGGGGAGCTGTTTTTT.

This clonotype has a handful of counts. The rearrangement uses TRBV2 and TRBJ1-2; maybe TRBD1 (5 bases). The germline V gene has CDR1 SNHLY and CDR2 FYNNEI. The length of the CDR3 is 11 residues. Trimming pared 8 bases from V and 4 bases from J, leaving 8 bases between. CDR3 sequence reads: CASPGSYGYTF. CDR3 sequence (DNA): TGTGCCAGCCCAGGGTCCTATGGCTACACCTTC.

The chain is built from TRBV2 and TRBJ2-6; possibly TRBD1 or TRBD2 for D (5 bases each). The CDR3 length is 15 residues. Trimming left V 7 bases short and J 6 bases short, with 16 bases between. The germline gives CDR1 SNHLY, CDR2 FYNNEI. CDR3 in amino acids: CASTSGTVEANVLTF. The CDR3, as DNA: TGTGCCAGCACTTCCGGGACGGTGGAGGCCAACGTCCTGACTTTC.

The chain employs TRBV7-6 and TRBJ1-5, with 8 positions matching TRBD1. The CDR3 runs 14 residues. The V gene end was trimmed by 3 bases and the J gene end by 6 bases; junction bases not matched to a gene: 4. The germline gives CDR1 SGHVS, CDR2 FNYEAQ. CDR3 in DNA: TGTGCCAGCAGCTTCGGACAGGGCCGTCAGCCCCAGCATTTT. This gives the protein CASSFGQGRQPQHF.